This T cell receptor beta chain was profiled in a study of cytomegalovirus exposure and HLA in healthy donors. Overall study results and limits: Later analysis showed most CMV-associated TCR beta chains appearing HLA-restricted. For TCR beta chains, V- and J-gene trimming was later linked to a missense DCLRE1C variant. There were 150 to 200 TCR beta chains listed as cytomegalovirus-associated.

With 60 Vbeta and 13 Jbeta primers, the PCR was carried out. In the authors' workflow: Approximately 72 million unique TCR beta chains, some 9.9 million of them shared, were counted by a later analysis. Repertoires were generated with immunoSEQ multiplex PCR, while TCRdb's copy carries only in-frame clones and drops some. The V and J calls and clone size come from that table; D and trimming were worked out from the DNA. Here the sample spans roughly 150,000 clones, approximately 82% being singletons. There are 15 residues in the CDR3. Germline-derived CDR1 and CDR2 are MNHEY and SMNVEV (reference sequence). Trimming cost V 5 bases and J 5 bases, with 16 bases left between them. On this clone itself: Antigen specificity is unknown.

The sequence was obtained from a woman aged 50 to 60 in good health and CMV-seropositive. V is TRBV27 and J is TRBJ1-5; D is possibly TRBD1 (6 bases). Sequencing was performed on PBMCs. CDR3: CASSPSTGGDQPQHF. The CDR3 DNA is TGTGCCAGCAGTCCGTCGACAGGAGGAGATCAGCCCCAGCATTTT.